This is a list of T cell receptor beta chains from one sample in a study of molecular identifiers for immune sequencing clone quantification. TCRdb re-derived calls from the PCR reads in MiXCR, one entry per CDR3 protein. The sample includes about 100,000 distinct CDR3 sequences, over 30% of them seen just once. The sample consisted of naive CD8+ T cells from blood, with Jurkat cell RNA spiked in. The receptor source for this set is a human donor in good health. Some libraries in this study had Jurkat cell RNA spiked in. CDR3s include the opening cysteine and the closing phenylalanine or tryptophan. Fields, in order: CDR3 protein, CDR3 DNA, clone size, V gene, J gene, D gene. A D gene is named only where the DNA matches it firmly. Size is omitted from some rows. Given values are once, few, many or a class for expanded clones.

cdr3_aa: CASSYDREAAYEQYF; cdr3_nt: TGTGCCAGCAGTTACGATCGGGAGGCGGCCTACGAGCAGTACTTC; clone_size: few; v_call: TRBV6-2/TRBV6-3; j_call: TRBJ2-7; d_call: TRBD2
cdr3_aa: CASSPTALAAYNEQFF; cdr3_nt: TGTGCCAGCAGCCCGACGGCGCTAGCAGCATACAATGAGCAGTTCTTC; clone_size: NA; v_call: TRBV7-6; j_call: TRBJ2-1; d_call: NA
cdr3_aa: CASSSRTGGMADTQYF; cdr3_nt: TGTGCCAGCAGTTCCCGAACGGGGGGTATGGCAGATACGCAGTATTTT; clone_size: many; v_call: TRBV6-6; j_call: TRBJ2-3; d_call: TRBD2
cdr3_aa: CASSLGTGSTDTQYF; cdr3_nt: TGTGCCAGCAGCTTAGGTACAGGAAGCACAGATACGCAGTATTTT; clone_size: few; v_call: TRBV7-6; j_call: TRBJ2-3; d_call: NA
cdr3_aa: CASSQGQGLSGTQNF; cdr3_nt: TGCGCCAGCAGCCAAGGGCAGGGCTTAAGTGGTACGCAGAATTTT; clone_size: NA; v_call: TRBV4-3; j_call: TRBJ2-3; d_call: NA
cdr3_aa: CASRKGTSSGYTF; cdr3_nt: TGTGCCAGCAGAAAAGGAACCAGCTCTGGCTACACCTTC; clone_size: NA; v_call: TRBV7-9; j_call: TRBJ1-2; d_call: NA
cdr3_aa: CASRGATDMQYF; cdr3_nt: TGTGCCAGTCGGGGGGCAACAGATATGCAGTATTTT; clone_size: NA; v_call: TRBV12-3/TRBV12-4; j_call: TRBJ2-3; d_call: NA
cdr3_aa: CASSEGFLPLTGGTDTLYF; cdr3_nt: TGTGCCAGCAGTGAAGGATTCCTCCCTTTGACAGGGGGGACAGATACGCTGTATTTT; clone_size: once; v_call: TRBV2; j_call: TRBJ2-3; d_call: TRBD1
cdr3_aa: CASSSWTGRASREQYF; cdr3_nt: TGTGCCAGCAGCTCCTGGACAGGCCGAGCCTCGCGGGAGCAGTACTTC; clone_size: NA; v_call: TRBV7-9; j_call: TRBJ2-7; d_call: TRBD1
cdr3_aa: CASRVTSPTGELFF; cdr3_nt: TGTGCCAGCAGAGTGACTAGCCCCACCGGGGAGCTGTTTTTT; clone_size: many; v_call: TRBV28; j_call: TRBJ2-2; d_call: TRBD2
cdr3_aa: CACSPGLEQDF; cdr3_nt: TGTGCCTGCAGCCCGGGTCTCGAGCAGGACTTC; clone_size: NA; v_call: TRBV28; j_call: TRBJ2-7; d_call: NA
cdr3_aa: CASSLGLAVIYNEQFF; cdr3_nt: TGTGCCAGCAGCTTGGGTCTAGCGGTAATCTACAATGAGCAGTTCTTC; clone_size: NA; v_call: TRBV5-6; j_call: TRBJ2-1; d_call: TRBD2
cdr3_aa: CASSQGREGPYEQYF; cdr3_nt: TGCGCCAGCAGCCAAGGAAGGGAGGGGCCCTACGAGCAGTACTTC; clone_size: NA; v_call: TRBV4-3; j_call: TRBJ2-7; d_call: TRBD2
cdr3_aa: CARIRTARPHNEQFF; cdr3_nt: TGTGCCAGAATTCGGACAGCCCGTCCTCACAATGAGCAGTTCTTC; clone_size: NA; v_call: TRBV10-3; j_call: TRBJ2-1; d_call: NA
cdr3_aa: CASSLYGPSGSIPPDTQYF; cdr3_nt: TGTGCCAGCAGCTTATATGGCCCTAGCGGGAGTATCCCGCCAGATACGCAGTATTTT; clone_size: many; v_call: TRBV7-8; j_call: TRBJ2-3; d_call: TRBD2
cdr3_aa: CASSLGLAGQETQYF; cdr3_nt: TGTGCCAGCAGCTTGGGATTAGCGGGGCAAGAGACCCAGTACTTC; clone_size: NA; v_call: TRBV11-1; j_call: TRBJ2-5; d_call: TRBD2
cdr3_aa: CASSFVGPTDTQYF; cdr3_nt: TGTGCCAGCAGCTTTGTAGGACCTACAGATACGCAGTATTTT; clone_size: many; v_call: TRBV7-9; j_call: TRBJ2-3; d_call: NA
cdr3_aa: CASSPTTPGLAGIEQFF; cdr3_nt: TGTGCCAGCAGCCCGACTACGCCGGGACTAGCGGGGATTGAGCAGTTCTTC; clone_size: NA; v_call: TRBV7-2; j_call: TRBJ2-1; d_call: TRBD2
cdr3_aa: CASTQSGNTEAFF; cdr3_nt: TGTGCCAGCACTCAATCCGGGAACACTGAAGCTTTCTTT; clone_size: NA; v_call: TRBV6-6; j_call: TRBJ1-1; d_call: NA
cdr3_aa: CASSRAGLAGGRETQYF; cdr3_nt: TGTGCCAGCAGTAGAGCGGGACTAGCGGGAGGACGGGAGACCCAGTACTTC; clone_size: NA; v_call: TRBV28; j_call: TRBJ2-5; d_call: TRBD2
cdr3_aa: CASSQDHAGSTDTQYF; cdr3_nt: TGTGCCAGCAGCCAAGATCATGCAGGGAGCACAGATACGCAGTATTTT; clone_size: NA; v_call: TRBV4-2; j_call: TRBJ2-3; d_call: NA
cdr3_aa: CASSQEGQGASEQYF; cdr3_nt: TGCGCCAGCAGCCAAGAGGGACAGGGGGCAAGCGAGCAGTACTTC; clone_size: NA; v_call: TRBV4-3; j_call: TRBJ2-7; d_call: TRBD1
cdr3_aa: CASSYWRAFRTDTQYF; cdr3_nt: TGTGCCAGCAGCTACTGGAGGGCCTTCAGGACAGATACGCAGTATTTT; clone_size: few; v_call: TRBV6-2/TRBV6-3; j_call: TRBJ2-3; d_call: NA
cdr3_aa: CASSRLGGQGEEKLFF; cdr3_nt: TGTGCCAGCAGCAGACTGGGTGGACAGGGCGAAGAAAAACTGTTTTTT; clone_size: many; v_call: TRBV13; j_call: TRBJ1-4; d_call: TRBD1